The following is a T cell receptor (beta chain) sequence with its context. This receptor's antigen is unknown. No base quality values were provided; no much bigger clone lies one nucleotide off. The cohort consisted of approximately 690 healthy bone marrow donors. All cohort members were sampled while nominally healthy, although unrecorded immune exposures were likely present. The donor was CMV seropositive and was included in the group of some 290 seropositive cohort members. A peripheral blood sample was provided by each donor, and peripheral blood mononuclear cells were used for TCR beta sequencing. The Qiagen DNeasy Blood Extraction Kit was used to extract genomic DNA from the blood cell samples. Libraries were built with the immunoSEQ multiplex PCR assay. For the multiplex PCR, a mixture combining 60 forward primers for TCR Vbeta segments and 13 reverse primers for TCR Jbeta segments was used. The CDR3 region of rearranged TCR beta genes was amplified from genomic DNA by a multiplex PCR assay. The amplified TCR beta libraries were sequenced on the Illumina HiSeq System as 87-base-pair reads. In the original analysis: Across the 670 or so repertoires, a later analysis counted tens of millions of unique TCR beta chains, 9 million to 14 million of which were shared by at least two donors. A nearest-neighbor algorithm error-corrected the raw reads and collapsed the reads into unique sequences, merging closely related sequences to remove PCR and sequencing errors. To assign V, D and J gene segments, CDR3 sequences were aligned to IMGT reference sequences. For a sequence to be retained, at least a six-nucleotide match to both a V gene segment and a J gene segment was required. Rearrangements were called productive when the CDR3 lacked stop codons and stayed in frame with V and J; all others were non-productive. Following IMGT convention, CDR3 was defined as the stretch from the second conserved V-encoded cysteine to the conserved J-encoded phenylalanine. Sequences without an unambiguous match to a single V gene segment were excluded from the earlier analysis of 450 to 650 of the donors. In an earlier analysis of almost 600 of the donors, a V segment was called functional when productive rearrangements were above 56.7%, and segregating when the standard deviation between donors exceeded 5%. A statistical classification framework was built for diagnosing cytomegalovirus status from the catalog of TCR beta chain sequences. In a later analysis, V and J genes were assigned by comparing TCR nucleotide sequences against IMGT/GENE-DB human TR gene sequences. A later analysis assigned CDR3 sequences and most-parsimonious VDJ recombination scenarios with the TCRdist pipeline. In a later analysis, each TCR beta chain was defined by its CDR3 amino acid sequence together with its V-gene family, and reads lacking a unique V-gene family were excluded. To address suspected cross-contamination and a sequencing artifact, a later analysis removed 592 highly shared, low-generation-probability nucleotide sequences. In a later analysis, a clonal expansion index for each public chain was calculated from normalized within-repertoire ranks of inferred template counts. Generation probabilities in a later analysis came from a VDJ recombination model fitted to out-of-frame rearrangements, and those results were checked against IGoR. In a later analysis, hypergeometric tests were used to score TCR-TCR, TCR-HLA and TCR-CMV co-occurrence, with a repertoire-size bias correction applied to TCR pairs. A later analysis estimated false discovery rates by permuting HLA or CMV assignments 20 times. In a later analysis, co-occurring TCRs were grouped using DBSCAN, and TCRdist sequence similarity was added for clustering within HLA-allele-positive subsets. For co-occurrence clustering, repertoires with fewer than 30,000 or more than 120,000 public chains were excluded, along with roughly 5 repertoires with anomalous nucleotide sharing. This is the immuneACCESS table as TCRdb keeps it, with only in-frame sequences that have V and J called. A part of the clones is gone; compared with another copy, unresolved V genes explain less than half, and the rest is unexplained. The V and J calls and clone size are taken from that table; D and trimming were inferred from the DNA. Across this sample there are roughly 150,000 clones, with around 75% seen only once. About 11% of the sample comes from the top ten.

The CDR3 has 15 amino acids, counting the end cysteine and phenylalanine. Solely the CDR3 DNA is kept, with 45 bases framed from the first base. After removal of 4 bases from V and 2 bases from J, the junction retains 2 bases not matched to a gene. The germline V gene encodes CDR1 MGHRA and CDR2 YSYEKL. The data stem from a study of cytomegalovirus exposure and HLA in healthy donors (TCRdb year 2017). About the full investigation: In an earlier analysis of approximately 500 of the donors, around 290 Gb of sequence data and 90 million to 120 million unique TCR beta sequences from 180 million or so T cells were reported. Around 320 gigabases of sequencing data and tens of millions of unique TCR sequences were included in an early release covering several hundred HLA-typed donors. The genetic ancestry cluster associated with self-reported Caucasian donors included roughly four fifths of the roughly 410 genotyped donors. The study was designed to test whether signatures of past pathogen exposure could be identified by cataloging public T cell receptors. The T cell repertoires of about 700 subjects were profiled by immunosequencing and related to cytomegalovirus serostatus. In addition to the first cohort of 666 subjects, a separate validation cohort of approximately 110 different subjects was used. To predict cytomegalovirus infection status, the study combined high-throughput TCR immunosequencing, statistical association of individual TCRs with disease status, and machine learning. To study patterns of TCR occurrence, a later analysis re-analyzed previously published TCR beta repertoires from under 750 donors and added high-resolution HLA genotyping. In the later analysis, no new phenotypic data were used to find candidate immune exposures; instead, reliance was placed on TCR beta sequences and their occurrence across donors. An earlier analysis of approximately 630 of the donors applied high-throughput TCR beta sequencing to assess whether each TCR beta V gene segment acted as functional or pseudogenic. Alongside the repertoire data, information on donor age, sex, ethnicity and CMV serostatus was compiled. A later genetic analysis used genome-wide SNP genotypes for about 65% of the 666 donors, treating that subset as a discovery cohort. All discovery cohort repertoires had been generated using a single sequencing platform. Both class I and class II loci were covered by HLA typing, at four-digit resolution. The number of donors typed differed by locus, with 629-630 for A, B, C, DRB1 and DQB1, more than 500 for DQA1, over 600 for DPA1, and 472 for DPB1. Because of strong linkage in the cohort, five DR-DQ haplotypes were treated as single units for association and clustering. On average, approximately 250,000 unique TCR beta nucleotide sequences were sequenced per donor among some 420 genotyped donors of the cohort, with 15% to 20% of those sequences being non-productive.

Broader findings and caveats from the paper: A few of the identified cytomegalovirus-associated TCR beta chains were confirmed in vitro to be specific for cytomegalovirus antigens. According to a later analysis, most CMV-associated TCR beta chains appeared to be HLA-restricted, and the HLA associations seemed to be driven largely by CMV exposure. Correlated functional status among segregating V segments might reflect linkage disequilibrium, but an unknown experimental factor could not be ruled out. Several of the top co-occurrence clusters appeared to be linked to parvovirus B19, influenza, CMV and Epstein-Barr virus, according to a later analysis. Specific HLA alleles were associated with about 17,000 TCR beta sequences at a false discovery rate of 0.05 in a later analysis. Most TCR sequences were observed very rarely across donors, whereas some public TCRs were present in many individuals. A further reported finding was that TCR beta sequences accurately predicted the HLA-A and HLA-B alleles for most subjects in the first cohort. For the cohort, immune exposure information was limited to CMV serostatus. In the study, around 150 TCR beta chains were listed as associated with cytomegalovirus. Compared with the 666-donor mean, donors in an Asian-associated ancestry cluster had fewer N-insertions in productive TCRs, according to a later genetic analysis. In this cohort, only TCR beta chains were sequenced, and detectable features were limited by the absence of alpha or paired-chain data. In a later genetic analysis, a missense DCLRE1C variant was associated with V-gene and J-gene trimming of TCR beta chains, and the association was replicated in an independent cohort. When HLA alleles, especially DR and DQ, strongly co-occurred, attributing TCR associations to individual alleles was difficult. Cytomegalovirus status was reported to be diagnosed by the classifier with high specificity and sensitivity in both the original and validation cohorts. HLA typing was unavailable for some donors at each locus, so association tests used only the typed subset. The earlier analysis of some 540 of the donors excluded approximately 15 rarely observed V segments, including chromosome 9 orphons, because counts were too low. In an earlier analysis of a few hundred of the donors, most TCR beta V segments were observed in productive rearrangements about 90% or about 30% of the time, broadly matching IMGT annotations. A cluster of highly shared sequence variants was judged likely to be a technical artifact of the sequencing pipeline. The 87-base-pair reads could not distinguish some IMGT-functional V segments, including TRBV6-2 and TRBV6-3, so those segments were excluded. In a later analysis, HLA-associated TCR beta chains showed more clonal expansion and lower generation probabilities than non-associated chains that were equally common. In a later analysis, TCR association rates were found to vary across HLA loci, with the most associated TCRs seen for DRB1 alleles and the fewest for HLA-C alleles. Presence/absence analyses assumed roughly uniform sequencing depth across donors, an assumption that may not hold. It was suggested by the authors that the approach could potentially be generalized to other disease states and immunological phenotypes.

The rearrangement joined TRBV4-1 to TRBJ1-2; TRBD1 matches 12 bases in the middle. Sequenced input: PBMCs. This receptor was obtained from a man aged 18 to 35 in good health and CMV-seropositive. The DNA is TGCGCCAGCAGCCCTGGGACAGGGGGCAACTATGGCTACACCTTC. The translation is CASSPGTGGNYGYTF.